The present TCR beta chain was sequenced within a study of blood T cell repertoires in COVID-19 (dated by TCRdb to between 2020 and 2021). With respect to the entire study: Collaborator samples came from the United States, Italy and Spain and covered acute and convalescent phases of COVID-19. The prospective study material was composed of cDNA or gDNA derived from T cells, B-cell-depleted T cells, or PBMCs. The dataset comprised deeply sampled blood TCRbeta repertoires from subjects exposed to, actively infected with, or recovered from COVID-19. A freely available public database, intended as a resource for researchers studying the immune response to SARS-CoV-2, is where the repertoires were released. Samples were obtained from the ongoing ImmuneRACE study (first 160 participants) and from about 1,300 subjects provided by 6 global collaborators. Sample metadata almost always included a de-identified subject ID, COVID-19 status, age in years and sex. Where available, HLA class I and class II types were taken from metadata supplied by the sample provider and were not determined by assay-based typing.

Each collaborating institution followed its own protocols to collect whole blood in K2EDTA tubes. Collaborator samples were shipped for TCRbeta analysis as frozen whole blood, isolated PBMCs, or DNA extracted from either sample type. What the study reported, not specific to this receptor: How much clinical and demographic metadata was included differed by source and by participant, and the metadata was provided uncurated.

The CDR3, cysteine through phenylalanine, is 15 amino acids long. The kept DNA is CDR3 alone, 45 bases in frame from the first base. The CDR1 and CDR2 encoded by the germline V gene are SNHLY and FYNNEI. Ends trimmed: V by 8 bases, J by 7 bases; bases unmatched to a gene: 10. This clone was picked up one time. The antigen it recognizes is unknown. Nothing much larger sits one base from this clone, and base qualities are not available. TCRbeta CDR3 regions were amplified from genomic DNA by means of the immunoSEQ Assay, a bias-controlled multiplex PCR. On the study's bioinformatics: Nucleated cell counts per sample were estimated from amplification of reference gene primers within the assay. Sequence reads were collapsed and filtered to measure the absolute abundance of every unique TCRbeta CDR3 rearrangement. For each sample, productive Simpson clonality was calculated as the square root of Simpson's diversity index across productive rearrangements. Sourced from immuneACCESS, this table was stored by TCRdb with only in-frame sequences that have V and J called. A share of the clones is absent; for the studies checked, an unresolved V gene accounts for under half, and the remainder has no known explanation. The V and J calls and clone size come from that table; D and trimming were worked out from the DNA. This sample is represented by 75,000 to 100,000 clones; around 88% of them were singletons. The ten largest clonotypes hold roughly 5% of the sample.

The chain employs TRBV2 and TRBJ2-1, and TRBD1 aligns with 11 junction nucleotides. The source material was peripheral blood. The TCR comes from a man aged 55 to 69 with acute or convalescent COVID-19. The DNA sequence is TGTGCCAGCCAACTTACCGGGACAGGGGGAAATGAGCAGTTCTTC. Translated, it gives CASQLTGTGGNEQFF.